This T cell receptor (beta chain) appears in the sequencing data of a study of cytomegalovirus exposure and HLA in healthy donors. Study in general: Unique TCR beta sequences numbering 117 million came from some 200 million T cells in an earlier analysis.

Germline loops: CDR1 MGHRA, CDR2 YSYEKL. CDR3 length: 14 amino acids. V lost 0 bases, J lost 7 bases, and 10 bases lay in between. The PCR made use of 60 Vbeta and 13 Jbeta primers. Clones were sequenced by immunoSEQ multiplex PCR, and TCRdb holds only the in-frame ones, with some missing. The repertoire holds 90,000 to 110,000 clones, around 78% seen once, with about 5.7% in the top ten. This clonotype was sampled from a male donor in good health and CMV-seronegative. The sample taken for sequencing was PBMCs. The chain uses TRBV4-1 and TRBJ2-1, with a tentative D call TRBD2 (5 bases). The CDR3 nucleotides read TGCGCCAGCAGCCAAGAGGCTAGCAGTAATGAGCAGTTCTTC. Its protein is CASSQEASSNEQFF.